This is a list of T cell receptor beta chains from one sample in a study of graft-versus-host responses after intestinal transplantation. For these TCRs, the target antigens are not known. Profiled with immunoSEQ multiplex PCR; TCRdb holds only in-frame clones, not every one. The sample has 20,000 to 30,000 clones; roughly 87% are singletons. This material consisted of unstimulated CD4+ T cells sorted from spleen or lymph node cells, taken before intestinal transplant. The receptor source for this set is a human donor who received an intestinal transplant. CDR3s leave out the opening cysteine and the closing phenylalanine or tryptophan. A row's size may be missing; if present it is once, few, many or a size class.

size,J,V,CDR3
.,TRBJ1-1,TRBV9,ASSVGQVPGRTEAF
.,TRBJ2-2,TRBV18,ASSPRQVKNTGELF
.,TRBJ2-3,TRBV18,ASSPGQGSTDTQY
.,TRBJ2-7,TRBV5-1,ASSLFGTGSSYEQY
.,TRBJ2-7,TRBV19,ASSPAGSSYEQY
few,TRBJ1-6,TRBV6-5,ASSTRQGGNSPLH
once,TRBJ2-5,TRBV6-6,AIARPQETQY
.,TRBJ1-3,TRBV5-6,ASSLAVPGNTIY
.,TRBJ1-2,TRBV20-1,SFGAMDGYT
.,TRBJ2-3,TRBV27,ASSLSSPLLAGDYTDTQY